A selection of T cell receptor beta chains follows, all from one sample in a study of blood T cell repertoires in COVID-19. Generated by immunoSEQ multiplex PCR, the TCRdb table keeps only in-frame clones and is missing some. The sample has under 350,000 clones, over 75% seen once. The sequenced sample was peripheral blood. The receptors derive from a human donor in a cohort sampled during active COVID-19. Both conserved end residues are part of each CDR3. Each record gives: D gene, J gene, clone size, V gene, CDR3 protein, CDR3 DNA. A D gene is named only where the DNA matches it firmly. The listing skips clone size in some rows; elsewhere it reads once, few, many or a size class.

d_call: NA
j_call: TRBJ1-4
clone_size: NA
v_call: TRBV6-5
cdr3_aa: CASSYGGQETEKLFF
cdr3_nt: TGTGCCAGCAGTTACGGCGGGCAGGAGACTGAAAAACTGTTTTTT

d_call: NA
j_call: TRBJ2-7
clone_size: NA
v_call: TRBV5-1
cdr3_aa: CASSLSRGIIYEQYF
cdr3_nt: TGCGCCAGCAGCTTGTCCCGAGGCATTATCTACGAGCAGTACTTC

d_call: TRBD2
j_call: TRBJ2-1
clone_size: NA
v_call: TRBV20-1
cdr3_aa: CSASLAGGRSYNEQFF
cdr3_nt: TGCAGTGCTAGTTTGGCGGGGGGCCGCTCCTACAATGAGCAGTTCTTC

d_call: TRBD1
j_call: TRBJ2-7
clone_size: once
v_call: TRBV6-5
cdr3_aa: CASTPLTGATYEQYF
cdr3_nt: TGTGCCAGCACCCCTCTTACAGGGGCCACCTACGAGCAGTACTTC

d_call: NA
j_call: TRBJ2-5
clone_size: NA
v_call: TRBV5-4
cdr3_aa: CASSGPQETQYF
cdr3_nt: TGTGCCAGCAGCGGGCCCCAAGAGACCCAGTACTTC

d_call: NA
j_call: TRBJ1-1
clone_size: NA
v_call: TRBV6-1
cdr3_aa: CASSELASGYGTEAFF
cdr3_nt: TGTGCCAGCAGTGAATTGGCCTCAGGGTATGGCACTGAAGCTTTCTTT

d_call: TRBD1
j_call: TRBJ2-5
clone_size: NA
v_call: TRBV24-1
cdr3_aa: CATSDSRDRGPETQYF
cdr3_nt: TGTGCCACCAGTGATTCTAGGGACAGGGGGCCAGAGACCCAGTACTTC

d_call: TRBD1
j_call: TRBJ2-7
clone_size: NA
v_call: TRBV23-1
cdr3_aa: CASRKHGTGFSYEQYF
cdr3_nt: TGCGCCAGCAGAAAACACGGGACAGGGTTTTCCTACGAGCAGTACTTC

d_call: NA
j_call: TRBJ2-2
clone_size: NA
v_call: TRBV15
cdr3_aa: CATSRDLNTGELFF
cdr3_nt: TGTGCCACCAGCAGAGATCTTAACACCGGGGAGCTGTTTTTT

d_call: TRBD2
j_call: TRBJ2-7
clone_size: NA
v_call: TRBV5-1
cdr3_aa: CASSLTGTSNHEQYF
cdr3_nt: TGCGCCAGCAGCTTAACCGGGACTAGTAACCACGAGCAGTACTTC

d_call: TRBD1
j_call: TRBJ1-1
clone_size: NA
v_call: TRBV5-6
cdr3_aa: CASSSRQGTEAFF
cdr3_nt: TGTGCCAGCAGCTCCCGACAGGGCACTGAAGCTTTCTTT

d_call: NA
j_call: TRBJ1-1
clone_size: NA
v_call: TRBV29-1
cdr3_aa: CSVAWRTEAFF
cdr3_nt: TGCAGCGTTGCATGGAGGACTGAAGCTTTCTTT

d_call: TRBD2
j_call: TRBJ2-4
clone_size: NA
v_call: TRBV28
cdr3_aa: CASSFRGEGGIQYF
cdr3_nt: TGTGCCAGCAGTTTTCGGGGGGAAGGCGGCATTCAGTACTTC

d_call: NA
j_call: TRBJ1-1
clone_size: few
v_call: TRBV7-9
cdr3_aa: CASSQATAPTEAFF
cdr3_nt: TGTGCCAGCAGCCAAGCCACAGCCCCCACTGAAGCTTTCTTT

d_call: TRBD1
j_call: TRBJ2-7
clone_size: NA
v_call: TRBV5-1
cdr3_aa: CASSPRQGSSYEQYF
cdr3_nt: TGCGCCAGCAGTCCACGACAGGGGAGCTCCTACGAGCAGTACTTC

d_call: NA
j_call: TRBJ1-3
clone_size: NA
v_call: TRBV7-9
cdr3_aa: CASSLQLRSSGNTIYF
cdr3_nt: TGTGCCAGCAGCTTACAACTGAGGAGCTCTGGAAACACCATATATTTT

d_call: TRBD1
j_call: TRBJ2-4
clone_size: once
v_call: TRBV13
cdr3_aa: CASRGTGLNIQYF
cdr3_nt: TGTGCCAGCCGGGGGACAGGTTTAAACATTCAGTACTTC

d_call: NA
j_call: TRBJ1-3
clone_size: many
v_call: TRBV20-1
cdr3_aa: CSANDRSGNTIYF
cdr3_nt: TGCAGTGCTAATGACAGATCCGGAAACACCATATATTTT

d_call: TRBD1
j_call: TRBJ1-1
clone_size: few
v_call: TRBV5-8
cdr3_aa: CASSLRRDRVFMNTEAFF
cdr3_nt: TGTGCCAGCAGCTTGCGCCGGGACAGGGTCTTCATGAACACTGAAGCTTTCTTT

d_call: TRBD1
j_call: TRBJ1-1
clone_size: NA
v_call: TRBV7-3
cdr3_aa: CASSPAPGQGPLNTEAFF
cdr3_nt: TGTGCCAGCAGCCCCGCCCCGGGACAGGGCCCCTTGAACACTGAAGCTTTCTTT

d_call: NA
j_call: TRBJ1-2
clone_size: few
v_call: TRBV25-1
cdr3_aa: CASSRVGGYGYTF
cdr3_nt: TGTGCCAGTAGTCGCGTCGGAGGCTATGGCTACACCTTC

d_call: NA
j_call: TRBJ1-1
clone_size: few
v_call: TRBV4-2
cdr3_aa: CASRGNMNTEAFF
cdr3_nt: TGTGCCAGCCGGGGGAACATGAACACTGAAGCTTTCTTT

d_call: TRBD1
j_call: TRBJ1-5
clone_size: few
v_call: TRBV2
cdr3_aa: CASSGPRDRGRWSNQPQHF
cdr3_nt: TGTGCCAGCAGTGGACCCCGGGACAGGGGGCGTTGGAGCAATCAGCCCCAGCATTTT

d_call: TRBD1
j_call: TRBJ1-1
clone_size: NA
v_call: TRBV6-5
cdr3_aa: CASSWDRENTEAFF
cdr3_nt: TGTGCCAGCTCTTGGGACAGGGAGAACACTGAAGCTTTCTTT

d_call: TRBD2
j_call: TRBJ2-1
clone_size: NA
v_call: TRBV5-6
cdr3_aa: CASSRLAGGQYNEQFF
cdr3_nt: TGTGCCAGCAGCCGACTAGCGGGGGGCCAATACAATGAGCAGTTCTTC

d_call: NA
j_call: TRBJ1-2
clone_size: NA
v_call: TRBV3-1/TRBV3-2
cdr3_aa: CASSQGDNYGYTF
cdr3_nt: TGTGCCAGCAGCCAGGGCGATAACTATGGCTACACCTTC

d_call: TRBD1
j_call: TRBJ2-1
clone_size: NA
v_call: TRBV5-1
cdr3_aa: CASSRFIRDRAGQFF
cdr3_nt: TGCGCCAGCAGCCGATTCATCCGGGACAGGGCCGGGCAGTTCTTC

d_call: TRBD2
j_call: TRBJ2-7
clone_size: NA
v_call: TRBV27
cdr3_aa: CASSGWTSGPKYEQYF
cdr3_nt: TGTGCCAGCAGTGGCTGGACTAGCGGGCCAAAATACGAGCAGTACTTC

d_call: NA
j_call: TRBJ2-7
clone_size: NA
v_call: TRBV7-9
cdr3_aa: CASSTIETVSYEQYF
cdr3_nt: TGTGCCAGCAGCACGATCGAGACAGTCAGCTACGAGCAGTACTTC

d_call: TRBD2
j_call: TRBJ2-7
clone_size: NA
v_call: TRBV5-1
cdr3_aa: CASTWGGGAYEQYF
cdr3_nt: TGCGCCAGCACCTGGGGTGGGGGGGCCTACGAGCAGTACTTC

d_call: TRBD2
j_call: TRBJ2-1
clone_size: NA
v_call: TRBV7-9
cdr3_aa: CASSASGGAPEQFF
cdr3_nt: TGTGCCAGCAGCGCTAGCGGGGGGGCCCCTGAGCAGTTCTTC

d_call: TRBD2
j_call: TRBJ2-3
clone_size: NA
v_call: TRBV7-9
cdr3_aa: CASSRPTSGGSDTQYF
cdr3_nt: TGTGCCAGCAGCAGACCGACTAGCGGGGGCTCGGATACGCAGTATTTT

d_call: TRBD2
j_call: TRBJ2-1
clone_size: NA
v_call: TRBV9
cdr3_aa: CASGGLVAYNEQFF
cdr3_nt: TGTGCCAGCGGGGGACTAGTTGCCTACAATGAGCAGTTCTTC

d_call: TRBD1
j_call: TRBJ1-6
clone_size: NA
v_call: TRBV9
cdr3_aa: CASSTGQGNSPLHF
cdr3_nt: TGTGCCAGCAGCACTGGACAGGGGAATTCACCCCTCCACTTT

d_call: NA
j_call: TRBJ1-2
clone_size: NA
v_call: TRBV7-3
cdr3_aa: CASSGPGASGYTF
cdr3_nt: TGTGCCAGCAGCGGACCGGGAGCCTCTGGCTACACCTTC

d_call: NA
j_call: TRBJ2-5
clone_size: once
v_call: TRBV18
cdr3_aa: CASSPTSTTPETQYF
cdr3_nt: TGTGCCAGCTCACCCACGTCCACTACCCCAGAGACCCAGTACTTC

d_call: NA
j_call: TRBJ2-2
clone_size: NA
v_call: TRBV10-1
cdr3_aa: CASSYQGIGTGELFF
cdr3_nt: TGCGCCAGCAGTTATCAGGGCATTGGCACCGGGGAGCTGTTTTTT

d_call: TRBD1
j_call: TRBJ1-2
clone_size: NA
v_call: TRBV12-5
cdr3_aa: CASGLGGTGVGYTF
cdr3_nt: TGTGCTAGTGGTTTGGGCGGGACAGGGGTAGGCTACACCTTC

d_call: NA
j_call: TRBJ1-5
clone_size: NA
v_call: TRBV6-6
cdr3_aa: CASSYAQGPLNQPQHF
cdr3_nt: TGTGCCAGCAGTTACGCCCAGGGCCCCCTTAATCAGCCCCAGCATTTT

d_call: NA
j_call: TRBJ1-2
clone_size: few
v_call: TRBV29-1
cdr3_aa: CSVDIPLGGRGYTF
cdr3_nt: TGCAGCGTTGATATCCCCTTAGGGGGTCGGGGCTACACCTTC

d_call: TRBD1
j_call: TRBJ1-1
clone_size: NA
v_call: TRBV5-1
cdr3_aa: CASSRTGGQSTEAFF
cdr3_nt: TGCGCCAGCAGCCGGACAGGCGGGCAAAGCACTGAAGCTTTCTTT

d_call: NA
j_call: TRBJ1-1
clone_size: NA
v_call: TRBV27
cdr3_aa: CASSFSTGGSEAFF
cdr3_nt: TGTGCCAGCAGTTTTTCAACTGGGGGCTCTGAAGCTTTCTTT

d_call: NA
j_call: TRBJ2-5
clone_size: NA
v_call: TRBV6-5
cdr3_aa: CASYNRDKKQETQYF
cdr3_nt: TGTGCCAGCTATAACCGGGACAAGAAGCAAGAGACCCAGTACTTC

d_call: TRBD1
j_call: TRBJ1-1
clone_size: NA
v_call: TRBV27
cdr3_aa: CASSPLDRGPEAFF
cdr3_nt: TGTGCCAGCAGTCCACTAGACAGGGGACCGGAAGCTTTCTTT

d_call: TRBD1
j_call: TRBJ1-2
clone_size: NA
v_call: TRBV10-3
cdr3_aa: CAISEGDRSLSGYTF
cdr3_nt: TGTGCCATCAGTGAGGGGGACAGGTCTCTCTCTGGCTACACCTTC

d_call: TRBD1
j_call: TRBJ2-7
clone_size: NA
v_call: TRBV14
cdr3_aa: CASSLRQGFYEQYF
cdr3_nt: TGTGCCAGCAGCCTCCGACAGGGGTTCTACGAGCAGTACTTC

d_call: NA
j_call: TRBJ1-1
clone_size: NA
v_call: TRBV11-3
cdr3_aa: CASSFRGPTEAFF
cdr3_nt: TGTGCCAGCAGCTTCAGGGGCCCTACTGAAGCTTTCTTT

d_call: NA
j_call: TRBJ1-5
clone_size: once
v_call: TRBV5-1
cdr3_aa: CASRLGGPGEPQHF
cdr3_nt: TGCGCCAGCCGTTTGGGGGGACCGGGAGAGCCCCAGCATTTT

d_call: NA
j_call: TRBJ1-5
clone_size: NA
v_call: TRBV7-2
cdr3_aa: CASSSNRNQPQHF
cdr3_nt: TGTGCCAGCAGCTCAAACAGGAATCAGCCCCAGCATTTT

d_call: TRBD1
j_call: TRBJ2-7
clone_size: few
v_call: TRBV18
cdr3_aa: CASSLGQGVNEQYF
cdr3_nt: TGTGCCAGCTCACTCGGACAGGGGGTCAACGAGCAGTACTTC

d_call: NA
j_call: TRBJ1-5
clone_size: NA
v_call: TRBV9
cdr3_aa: CASSVQGFSNQPQHF
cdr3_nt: TGTGCCAGCAGCGTCCAGGGGTTTAGCAATCAGCCCCAGCATTTT

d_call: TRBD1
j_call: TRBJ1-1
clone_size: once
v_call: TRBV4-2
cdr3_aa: CASSRTGTGVIEAFF
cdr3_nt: TGTGCCAGCAGCCGCACCGGGACAGGAGTTATTGAAGCTTTCTTT

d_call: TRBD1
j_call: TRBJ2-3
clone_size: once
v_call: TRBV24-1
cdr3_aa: CATSDARTGGLTDTQYF
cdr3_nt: TGTGCCACCAGTGATGCCCGGACAGGGGGCCTTACAGATACGCAGTATTTT

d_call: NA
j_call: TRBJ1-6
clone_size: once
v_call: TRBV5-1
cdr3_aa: CASSRTPGGENSPLHF
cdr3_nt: TGCGCCAGCAGCCGCACTCCGGGAGGAGAAAATTCACCCCTCCACTTT

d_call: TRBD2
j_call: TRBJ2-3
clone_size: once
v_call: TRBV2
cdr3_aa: CASRTGTSGHSSTDTQYF
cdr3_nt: TGTGCCAGCAGAACCGGGACTAGCGGGCACTCAAGCACAGATACGCAGTATTTT

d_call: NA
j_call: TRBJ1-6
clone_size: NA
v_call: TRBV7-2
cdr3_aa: CASSSDSPSYNSPLHF
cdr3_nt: TGTGCCAGCAGCTCAGACAGCCCCTCCTATAATTCACCCCTCCACTTT

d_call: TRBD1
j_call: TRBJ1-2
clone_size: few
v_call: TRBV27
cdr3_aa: CASSLGRQGPYGYTF
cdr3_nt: TGTGCCAGCAGTTTAGGGAGACAGGGTCCCTATGGCTACACCTTC